This T cell receptor beta chain was retrieved from a study of cytotoxic CD8 clonotypes in ibrutinib-treated CLL. Study summary: In all, under twelve patients were relapsed/refractory, approximately 16 were treatment-naive and roughly 18 were IGHV unmutated.

Targeted sequencing depth ranged from 1 in 200,000 to 1 in 1 million T cells. Data came from immunoSEQ multiplex PCR; TCRdb stores just in-frame clones and leaves some out. In the table there are 40,000 or so clones, around 70% of which are singletons. The length of the CDR3 is 14 residues. The germline CDR1 and CDR2 sequences are KGHSH and LQKENI. The germline V and J ends were trimmed by 2 bases and 2 bases, with 8 bases remaining between them. The chain couples TRBV18 to TRBJ2-3; D remains ambiguous. This specimen was PBMCs, taken at disease progression, from a patient treated with ibrutinib. This TCR was recovered from a human donor with chronic lymphocytic leukemia. This CDR3 reads CASSPRQDTDTQYF. The CDR3 nucleotides are TGTGCCAGCTCACCAAGGCAGGACACAGATACGCAGTATTTT.